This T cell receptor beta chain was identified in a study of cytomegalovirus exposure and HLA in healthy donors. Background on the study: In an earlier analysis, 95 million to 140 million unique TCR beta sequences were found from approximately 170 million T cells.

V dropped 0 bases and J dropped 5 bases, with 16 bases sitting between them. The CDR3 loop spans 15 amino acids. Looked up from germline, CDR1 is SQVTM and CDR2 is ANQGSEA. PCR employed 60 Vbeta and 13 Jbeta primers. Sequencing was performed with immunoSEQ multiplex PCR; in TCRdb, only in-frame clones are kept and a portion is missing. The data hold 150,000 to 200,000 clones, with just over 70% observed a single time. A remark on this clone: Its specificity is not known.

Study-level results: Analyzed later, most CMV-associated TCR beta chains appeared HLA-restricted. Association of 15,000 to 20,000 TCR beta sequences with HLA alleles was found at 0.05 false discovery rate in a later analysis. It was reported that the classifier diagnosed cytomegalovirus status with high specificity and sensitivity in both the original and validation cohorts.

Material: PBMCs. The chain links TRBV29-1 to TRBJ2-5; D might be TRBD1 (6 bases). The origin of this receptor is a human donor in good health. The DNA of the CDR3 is TGCAGCGTTGAAGATGTACAGGGTTTGACGGAGACCCAGTACTTC. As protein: CSVEDVQGLTETQYF.